This passage covers 27 T cell receptor beta chains from one sample sequenced in a study of patients and donors after allogeneic stem cell transplantation. TCRdb called the RT-PCR reads again in MiXCR, with one record for every CDR3 protein. The sample holds 84,000 or so distinct CDR3 sequences, 48% seen once. Sample: blood, either unsorted or a sorted T cell fraction (not recorded which). All receptors come from a human donor who was either an allogeneic HSCT recipient or a stem cell or donor lymphocyte infusion donor (not recorded which). It is not recorded whose cells these are; they may come from a transplant donor.

The chain is built from TRBV9 and TRBJ1-4; TRBD1 matches at 9 bases. V trimming: 7 bases; J trimming: 8 bases; junction bases outside the gene matches: 0. The germline gives CDR1 SGDLS, CDR2 YYNGEE. The CDR3 is 11 residues long. CDR3 in amino acids: CASGTGEKLFF. In nucleotides, the CDR3 is TGTGCCAGCGGGACAGGGGAAAAACTGTTTTTT.

This clonotype was picked up a small number of times. V and J are TRBV28 and TRBJ1-5; D perhaps matches TRBD1 (6 bases). V was shortened by 4 bases and J by 0 bases, with 13 bases between the two germline ends. This CDR3 contains 16 residues. Looked up from germline, CDR1 is MDHEN and CDR2 is SYDVKM. DNA for the CDR3: TGTGCCAGCAGTTCCGGGACAACCGATAGCAATCAGCCCCAGCATTTT. This gives the protein CASSSGTTDSNQPQHF.

This clonotype appeared a few times. The genes are TRBV5-6 and TRBJ1-2; 12 bases fit TRBD1. This CDR3 spans 16 amino acids. J lost 8 bases, V lost 0 bases, and 8 bases had no gene match. The germline CDR1 and CDR2 sequences are SGHDT and YYEEEE. For the CDR3, the DNA is TGTGCCAGCAGCTTGGACCCGGGACAGGGGGCGCGGGGCTACACCTTC. This sequence encodes CASSLDPGQGARGYTF.

This clonotype is a singleton in its sample. This chain links TRBV30 with TRBJ1-5, with a possible D match to TRBD1 (6 bases). The CDR3 consists of 15 residues. The V end lost 0 bases, the J end lost 2 bases, and 11 bases lay between the germline ends. Germline assignment: CDR1 GTSNPN and CDR2 SVGIG (reference sequence). CDR3 sequence reads: CAWSVNRDGNQPQHF. The CDR3 DNA reads as TGTGCCTGGAGTGTAAACAGGGACGGCAATCAGCCCCAGCATTTT.

This clonotype was seen a few times. The V gene is TRBV30, the J gene TRBJ1-2; possibly TRBD1 for D (6 bases). Per germline, CDR1 GTSNPN and CDR2 SVGIG (reference sequence). There are 12 residues in the CDR3. The germline V and J ends were trimmed by 3 bases and 7 bases, with 12 bases remaining between them. CDR3 nucleotide sequence: TGTGCCTGGAGATCGGGGGCGGGTGGCTACACCTTC. Its translation is CAWRSGAGGYTF. The whole variable domain, filled in from reference TRBV30 and TRBJ1-2, reads SQTIHQWPATLVQPVGSPLSLECTVEGTSNPNLYWYRQAAGRGLQLLFYSVGIGQISSEVPQNLSASRPQDRQFILSSKKLLLSDSGFYLCAWRSGAGGYTFGSGTRLTVV.

The chain couples TRBV2 to TRBJ1-2, with D unresolved. Germline CDR1 and CDR2: SNHLY and FYNNEI. This CDR3 region has 15 residues. Deletions cut 0 bases from V and 4 bases from J, with 12 bases between. The CDR3 sequence is CASSEARSGSYGYTF. In DNA form, the CDR3 reads TGTGCCAGCAGTGAAGCGCGGTCAGGCTCCTATGGCTACACCTTC.

This clonotype came up a few times. The chain is built from TRBV7-6 and TRBJ1-1; D not certain. Deletions cut 5 bases from V and 2 bases from J, with 12 bases between. The germline V gene has CDR1 SGHVS and CDR2 FNYEAQ. This CDR3 spans 14 amino acids. The CDR3 DNA reads TGTGCCAGCAGCCCCAGTGAGGGCAACACTGAAGCTTTCTTT. Translation: CASSPSEGNTEAFF.

This chain uses TRBV12-3 or TRBV12-4 with TRBJ2-3; 10 nucleotides agree with TRBD2. V lost 6 bases to trimming and J lost 4 bases; unmatched junction nucleotides: 10. The CDR3 runs 16 residues. The DNA of the CDR3 is TGTGCCAGCAGCCCCCGAGCGGGAGGGCCACCAGATACGCAGTATTTT. It specifies CASSPRAGGPPDTQYF.

This chain uses TRBV6-5 with TRBJ1-2; D gene unclear. The germline V and J ends were trimmed by 2 bases and 4 bases, with 8 bases remaining between them. Germline assignment: CDR1 MNHEY and CDR2 SVGAGI. The CDR3 contains 13 residues. CDR3 sequence reads: CASSYDSVYGYTF. The CDR3 coding sequence is TGTGCCAGCAGTTACGATTCAGTCTATGGCTACACCTTC.

V is TRBV6-5 and J is TRBJ2-1; 9 bases are a match to TRBD2. The CDR3 covers 16 residues. V dropped 5 bases and J dropped 0; count of bases not matched to a gene: 5. Germline V gives CDR1 MNHEY, CDR2 SVGAGI. Here the CDR3 DNA reads TGTGCCAGCAGTAATCGACTAGCGGTCTCCTACAATGAGCAGTTCTTC. This translates into CASSNRLAVSYNEQFF.

CDR3 DNA sequence: TGTGCCAGCAGTTTGTTAGGACAGGGTGTTAACGGGGAGCTGTTTTTT. It translates to CASSLLGQGVNGELFF. The V call is TRBV27, the J call TRBJ2-2; TRBD1 agrees at 8 bases. The V gene end was trimmed by 3 bases and the J gene end by 7 bases; junction bases not matched to a gene: 10. Germline values: CDR1 MNHEY, CDR2 SMNVEV (reference sequence). This CDR3 has 16 residues.

The chain carries TRBV7-9 and TRBJ1-4; no firm D call. CDR1 is SEHNR, CDR2 FQNEAQ, per germline (reference sequence). This CDR3 has 12 amino acids. The V and J ends lost 3 bases and 8 bases respectively, with 7 bases between them. In DNA form, the CDR3 reads TGTGCCAGCAGCTTGAAACAGGAAAAACTGTTTTTT. Protein: CASSLKQEKLFF.

This clonotype was detected a few times. V is TRBV25-1 and J is TRBJ1-1, with unresolved D. Per germline, CDR1 MGHDK and CDR2 SYGVNS. The CDR3 loop spans 15 amino acids. V gave up 2 bases and J gave up 1 base, with 11 bases separating them. The CDR3 reads CASSEKGLGNTEAFF. The CDR3 DNA reads as TGTGCCAGCAGTGAAAAAGGGTTGGGGAACACTGAAGCTTTCTTT.

This clonotype was detected a few times. The rearrangement links TRBV4-3 to TRBJ1-4; 11 nucleotides agree with TRBD1. The CDR3 has 16 amino acids. Germline CDR1 and CDR2: LGHNA and YSLEER. J lost 4 bases, V lost 7 bases, and 8 bases had no gene match. CDR3 in DNA: TGCGCCAGCACCCCGGGACAGGGGGTCGGTAATGAAAAACTGTTTTTT. Its translation: CASTPGQGVGNEKLFF.

This clonotype was picked up a small number of times. This chain connects TRBV3-1 to TRBJ1-3; D call uncertain. The germline V gene has CDR1 LGHDT and CDR2 YNNKEL (reference sequence). V was trimmed by 3 bases and J by 1 base, leaving 7 bases between them. The CDR3 is made up of 14 amino acids. The CDR3 loop reads CASSHIGSGNTIYF. The CDR3 DNA is TGTGCCAGCAGCCATATAGGGTCTGGAAACACCATATATTTT.

The rearrangement joins TRBV9 to TRBJ1-4; no definite D call. With 0 bases removed from V and 8 bases from J, the gap between germline ends came to 14 bases. Germline V gene data show CDR1 as SGDLS and CDR2 as YYNGEE. This CDR3 has 15 residues. CDR3 bases: TGTGCCAGCAGCGTAGGGGTATCCCCCGCGGAAAAACTGTTTTTT. Its translation: CASSVGVSPAEKLFF. Using reference TRBV9 and TRBJ1-4 for the parts outside the CDR3, the full variable domain is DSGVTQTPKHLITATGQRVTLRCSPRSGDLSVYWYQQSLDQGLQFLIQYYNGEERAKGNILERFSAQQFPDLHSELNLSSLELGDSALYFCASSVGVSPAEKLFFGSGTQLSVL.

This clonotype was picked up a small number of times. V is TRBV11-2 and J is TRBJ2-1; possible D gene TRBD1, 6 bases. This CDR3 region has 12 residues. Trimming took off 6 bases at V and 6 bases at J, with 9 bases between the two ends. Germline V gene lookup returns CDR1 SGHAT and CDR2 FQNNGV. CDR3 coding DNA: TGTGCCAGCAGGGACAGTGGCAATGAGCAGTTCTTC. It is translated as CASRDSGNEQFF.

The CDR3 sequence: CAISEKGPMNTEAFF. CDR3 sequence (DNA): TGTGCCATCAGTGAAAAGGGACCGATGAACACTGAAGCTTTCTTT. This chain connects TRBV10-3 to TRBJ1-1; D might be TRBD1 (5 bases). CDR3 length: 15 amino acids. Germline CDR1 is ENHRY and CDR2 is SYGVKD. Trimming removed 3 bases from V and 0 bases from J, with 11 bases in between.

This chain links TRBV15 with TRBJ2-3; D may be TRBD2 (6 bases). The CDR3 sequence is 14 residues long. CDR1 LNHNV and CDR2 YYDKDF come from the germline V gene (reference sequence). The V and J ends lost 1 base and 8 bases respectively, with 13 bases between them. The CDR3 reads CATSRGLEGATQYF. The CDR3 DNA sequence: TGTGCCACCAGCAGAGGGTTGGAGGGAGCTACGCAGTATTTT.

The chain joins TRBV7-3 to TRBJ1-6; TRBD1 aligns across 7 bases. This CDR3 has 14 residues. Germline V gene lookup returns CDR1 SGHTA and CDR2 FQGTGA. The V and J ends lost 4 bases and 5 bases, in that order; junction bases with no gene match: 2. The DNA of the CDR3 is TGTGCCAGCAGCTGGGACAGAGATAATTCACCCCTCCACTTT. Translation: CASSWDRDNSPLHF.

A few counts support this clonotype. V and J are TRBV20-1 and TRBJ1-4; TRBD1 is a possible D gene (5 bases). CDR1 is DFQATT and CDR2 is SNEGSKA in the germline V gene (reference sequence). V was shortened by 6 bases and J by 6 bases, with 14 bases between the two germline ends. There are 13 residues in the CDR3. The CDR3 reads CSATRGRHEKLFF. DNA of the CDR3: TGCAGTGCCACAAGGGGCCGACATGAAAAACTGTTTTTT.

V and J are TRBV20-1 and TRBJ1-2, with D perhaps matching TRBD1 (6 bases). Germline CDR1 and CDR2: DFQATT and SNEGSKA (reference sequence). CDR3 length: 11 residues. The CDR3 region is CGVDRSNGYTF. As DNA, the CDR3 is TGCGGGGTGGACAGATCAAATGGCTACACCTTC.

This chain connects TRBV6-5 to TRBJ1-6; D is undetermined. The V gene lost 0 bases and the J gene lost 0 bases, with 12 bases spanning the gap. CDR3 length equals 18 residues. Germline values: CDR1 MNHEY, CDR2 SVGAGI. CDR3 coding DNA: TGTGCCAGCAGTTACTCTGTCAGACCGAGCTCCTATAATTCACCCCTCCACTTT. This sequence encodes CASSYSVRPSSYNSPLHF.

This clonotype has a handful of counts. CDR3 region: CASSQGQTNEKLFF. The DNA of the CDR3 is TGCGCCAGCAGCCAGGGACAAACTAATGAAAAACTGTTTTTT. This sequence joins TRBV4-3 and TRBJ1-4; D possibly corresponds to TRBD1 (6 bases). Germline CDR1 and CDR2: LGHNA and YSLEER. Trimming left V 3 bases short and J 1 base short, with 6 bases between. CDR3 size: 14 residues.

This clonotype was observed a handful of times. The chain is built from TRBV29-1 and TRBJ1-4; D may be TRBD1 (6 bases). The CDR3 is made up of 14 amino acids. Per germline, CDR1 SQVTM and CDR2 ANQGSEA. DNA of the CDR3: TGCGGAACTTTAGGGGGGCCTACTAATGAAAAACTGTTTTTT. It specifies CGTLGGPTNEKLFF. The full variable domain, in which reference TRBV29-1 and TRBJ1-4 provide the parts outside the CDR3, is SAVISQKPSRDICQRGTSLTIQCQVDSQVTMMFWYRQQPGQSLTLIATANQGSEATYESGFVIDKFPISRPNLTFSTLTVSNMSPEDSSIYLCGTLGGPTNEKLFFGSGTQLSVL.

The rearrangement uses TRBV7-9 and TRBJ1-2, with D maybe TRBD1 (5 bases). The CDR3 length is 14 residues. With 5 bases removed from V and 6 bases from J, the gap between germline ends came to 16 bases. Germline V gene sequence: CDR1 SEHNR, CDR2 FQNEAQ (reference sequence). CDR3 in amino acids: CASSTNLGVHGYTF. For the CDR3, the DNA is TGTGCCAGCAGCACGAATTTGGGGGTCCATGGCTACACCTTC.

V and J are TRBV4-2 and TRBJ1-4, with 8 bases fitting TRBD1. The CDR3 contains 16 residues. Germline trimming cut 3 bases from V and 5 bases from J; bases unmatched to any gene: 8. From germline, CDR1 is LGHNA and CDR2 YNFKEQ. CDR3 DNA sequence: TGTGCCAGCAGCCACAGAGGGACAGGCCTAAATGAAAAACTGTTTTTT. Its protein is CASSHRGTGLNEKLFF.